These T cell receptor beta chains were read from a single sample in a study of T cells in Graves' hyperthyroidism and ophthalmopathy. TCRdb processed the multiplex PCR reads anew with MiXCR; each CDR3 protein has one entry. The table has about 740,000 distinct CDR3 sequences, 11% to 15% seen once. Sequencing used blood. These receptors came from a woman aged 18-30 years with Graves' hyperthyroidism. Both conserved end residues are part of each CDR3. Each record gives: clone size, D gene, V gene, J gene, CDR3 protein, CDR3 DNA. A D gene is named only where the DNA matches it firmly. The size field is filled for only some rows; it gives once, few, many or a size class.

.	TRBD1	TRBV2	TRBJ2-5	CASSERTGQETQYF	TGTGCCAGCAGTGAAAGGACAGGCCAAGAGACCCAGTACTTC
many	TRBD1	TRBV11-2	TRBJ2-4	CASSSIYRDSRFLAKNIQYF	TGTGCCAGCAGCTCGATCTACCGGGACAGCAGATTTTTAGCCAAAAACATTCAGTACTTC
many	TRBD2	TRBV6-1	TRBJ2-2	CASTPGLAREGELFF	TGTGCCAGCACCCCCGGACTAGCGAGAGAAGGGGAGCTGTTTTTT
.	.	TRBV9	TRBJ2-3	CASSVFSDLGTDTQYF	TGTGCCAGCAGCGTATTTTCGGATTTGGGCACAGATACGCAGTATTTT
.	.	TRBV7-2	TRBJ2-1	CASSRWRDEQFF	TGTGCCAGCAGCCGCTGGCGGGATGAGCAGTTCTTC
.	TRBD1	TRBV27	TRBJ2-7	CASNRQGMSYEQYF	TGTGCCAGCAACCGACAGGGTATGAGTTACGAGCAGTACTTC
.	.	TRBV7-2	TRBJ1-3	CASSLGSAAGNTIYF	TGTGCCAGCAGCTTGGGGTCGGCGGCAGGAAACACCATATATTTT
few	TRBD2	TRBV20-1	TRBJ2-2	CSARGPGGKSSGRVPLNTGELFF	TGCAGTGCCAGAGGTCCAGGCGGAAAGAGTAGCGGGAGGGTCCCGCTGAACACCGGGGAGCTGTTTTTT
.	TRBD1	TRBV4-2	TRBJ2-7	CASSQAGQGAREQYF	TGTGCCAGCAGCCAAGCTGGTCAGGGGGCTAGGGAGCAGTACTTC
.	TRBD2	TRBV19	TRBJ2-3	CASNRAGEFTDTQYF	TGTGCCAGTAACCGAGCGGGAGAGTTCACAGATACGCAGTATTTT
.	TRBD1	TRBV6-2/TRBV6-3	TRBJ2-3	CATGQGSTDTQYF	TGTGCCACCGGACAGGGGAGCACAGATACGCAGTATTTT
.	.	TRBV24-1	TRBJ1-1	CATSEAREKAEAFF	TGTGCCACCAGTGAGGCCAGGGAGAAAGCTGAAGCTTTCTTT
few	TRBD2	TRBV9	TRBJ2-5	CASTSGLARETQYF	TGTGCCAGCACTTCGGGACTAGCACGGGAGACCCAGTACTTC
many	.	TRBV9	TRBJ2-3	CASSEGSPAADTQYF	TGTGCCAGCAGCGAGGGATCGCCCGCCGCGGATACGCAGTATTTT
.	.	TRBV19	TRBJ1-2	CASSLGQPIYGYTF	TGTGCCAGTAGTCTAGGACAGCCGATCTATGGCTACACCTTC
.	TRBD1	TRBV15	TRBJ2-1	CATSSRDRGPQFF	TGTGCCACCAGCAGCCGTGACAGGGGACCGCAGTTCTTC
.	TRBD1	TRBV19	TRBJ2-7	CANSDRGPRRYEQYF	TGTGCCAATTCGGACAGGGGGCCTAGGCGGTACGAGCAGTACTTC
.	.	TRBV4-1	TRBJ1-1	CASSQESGATEAFF	TGCGCCAGCAGCCAAGAATCGGGGGCCACTGAAGCTTTCTTT
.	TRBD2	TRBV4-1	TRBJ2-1	CASSQDLAAPFVDEQFF	TGCGCCAGCAGCCAAGATCTAGCGGCCCCGTTTGTGGATGAGCAGTTCTTC
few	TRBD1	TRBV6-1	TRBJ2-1	CASSPWGTGGFYKSNEQFF	TGTGCCAGCAGCCCATGGGGGACAGGGGGCTTCTACAAAAGCAATGAGCAGTTCTTC
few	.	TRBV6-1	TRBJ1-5	CASSLGEERGQPQHF	TGTGCCAGCAGCCTAGGGGAGGAAAGAGGTCAGCCCCAGCATTTT
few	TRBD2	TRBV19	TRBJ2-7	CASRERGRLDEQYF	TGTGCCAGTAGGGAGCGGGGGAGGCTCGACGAGCAGTACTTC
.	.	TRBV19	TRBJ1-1	CASSPQIGVYEAFF	TGTGCCAGTAGTCCCCAAATAGGAGTATATGAAGCTTTCTTT
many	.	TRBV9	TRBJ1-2	CASSAELTYGYTF	TGTGCCAGCAGCGCCGAACTAACCTATGGCTACACCTTC
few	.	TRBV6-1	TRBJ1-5	CASSQTLTTNQPQHF	TGTGCCAGCAGTCAAACCTTAACAACTAATCAGCCCCAGCATTTT
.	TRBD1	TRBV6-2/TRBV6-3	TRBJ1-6	CASSLTGPDSPLHF	TGTGCCAGCAGTCTGACAGGGCCGGATTCACCCCTCCACTTT
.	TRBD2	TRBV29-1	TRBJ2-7	CSVETSGFSYEQYF	TGCAGCGTCGAGACTAGCGGGTTCTCCTACGAGCAGTACTTC
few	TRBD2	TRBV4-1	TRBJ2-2	CASSQYSGKNTGELFF	TGCGCCAGCAGCCAGTACAGCGGGAAAAACACCGGGGAGCTGTTTTTT
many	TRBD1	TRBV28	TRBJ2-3	CASSLFYWDRGNTDTQYF	TGTGCCAGCAGTTTATTTTATTGGGACAGGGGGAACACAGATACGCAGTATTTT
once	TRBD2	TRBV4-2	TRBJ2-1	CASSQDPQGGLAGNEQFF	TGTGCCAGCAGCCAAGATCCCCAGGGGGGACTAGCAGGCAATGAGCAGTTCTTC
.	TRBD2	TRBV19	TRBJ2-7	CASSIGSGLNYEQYF	TGTGCCAGTAGTATTGGTAGCGGGCTGAACTACGAGCAGTACTTC
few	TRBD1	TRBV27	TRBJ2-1	CASSPRATGMDEQFF	TGTGCCAGCAGCCCAAGGGCGACAGGGATGGATGAGCAGTTCTTC
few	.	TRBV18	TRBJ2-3	CASSHQGTDTQYF	TGTGCCAGCTCACATCAGGGCACAGATACGCAGTATTTT
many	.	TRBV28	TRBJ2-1	CASNTIDEQFF	TGTGCCAGCAACACGATAGATGAGCAGTTCTTC
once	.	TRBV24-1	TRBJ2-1	CATSVARGQALYNEQFF	TGTGCCACCAGTGTCGCCAGGGGTCAAGCCCTCTACAATGAGCAGTTCTTC
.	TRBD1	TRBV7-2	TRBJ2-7	CASSPNQPLRDRGIEQYF	TGTGCCAGCAGCCCGAACCAGCCCCTTCGGGACAGGGGGATCGAGCAGTACTTC
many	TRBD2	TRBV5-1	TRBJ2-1	CASSLVAGVDEQFF	TGCGCCAGCAGCTTGGTAGCGGGAGTTGATGAGCAGTTCTTC
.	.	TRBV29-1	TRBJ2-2	CSVVSSRGLNTGELFF	TGCAGCGTTGTTAGCAGCCGGGGGCTGAACACCGGGGAGCTGTTTTTT
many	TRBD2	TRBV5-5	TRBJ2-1	CASSRSRGSGRNEQFF	TGTGCCAGCAGCCGCTCCCGGGGCAGCGGGAGGAATGAGCAGTTCTTC
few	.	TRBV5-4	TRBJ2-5	CASSSAQGTQETQYF	TGTGCCAGCAGCTCCGCCCAGGGCACCCAAGAGACCCAGTACTTC
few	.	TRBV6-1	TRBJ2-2	CASSQPPGERNTGELFF	TGTGCCAGCAGTCAACCCCCAGGGGAACGGAACACCGGGGAGCTGTTTTTT
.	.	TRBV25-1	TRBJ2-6	CASSEQGSGANVLTF	TGTGCCAGCAGTGAACAAGGATCTGGGGCCAACGTCCTGACTTTC
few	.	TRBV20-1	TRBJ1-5	CSARVPGGYSNQPQHF	TGCAGTGCTAGAGTCCCGGGGGGATATAGCAATCAGCCCCAGCATTTT
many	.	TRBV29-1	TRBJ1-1	CSATDGESTEAFF	TGCAGCGCCACTGACGGAGAGAGCACTGAAGCTTTCTTT
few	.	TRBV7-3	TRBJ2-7	CASSLNGGNEQYF	TGTGCCAGCAGCTTAAACGGTGGTAACGAGCAGTACTTC
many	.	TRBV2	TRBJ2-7	CASSLTAVEQYF	TGTGCCAGCAGCTTGACTGCCGTCGAGCAGTACTTC
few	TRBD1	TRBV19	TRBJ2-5	CASSIDRQGEETQYF	TGTGCCAGTAGTATAGACCGACAGGGAGAAGAGACCCAGTACTTC
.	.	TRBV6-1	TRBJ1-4	CASNYDDRGRNEKLFF	TGTGCCAGCAACTACGATGACCGGGGGCGTAATGAAAAACTGTTTTTT
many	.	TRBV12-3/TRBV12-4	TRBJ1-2	CASSAPEERVAYGYTF	TGTGCCAGCAGTGCGCCCGAGGAGAGGGTGGCCTATGGCTACACCTTC
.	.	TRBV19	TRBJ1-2	CASSPWTASYGYTF	TGTGCCAGTAGTCCATGGACAGCTAGCTATGGCTACACCTTC